This passage covers 15 T cell receptor beta chains from one sample sequenced in a study of blood T cell repertoires in COVID-19. Clones were sequenced by immunoSEQ multiplex PCR, and TCRdb holds only the in-frame ones, with some missing. The repertoire has roughly 440,000 clones, about 91% of them found once; the top ten carry approximately 12%. The material sequenced was peripheral blood. These receptors all stem from a woman aged 50 to 65 with COVID-19, enrolled during active disease.

This clone was seen just once. The J gene is TRBJ1-1, the V gene TRBV11-2, with D possibly TRBD1 on 6 matching bases. Trimming left V 5 bases short and J 4 bases short, with 17 bases between. The CDR3 sequence is 15 residues long. The V gene's germline CDR1 is SGHAT and CDR2 FQNNGV. The CDR3 protein is CASSPKGRGGTEAFF. The CDR3 DNA is TGTGCCAGCAGCCCGAAAGGAAGGGGGGGCACTGAAGCTTTCTTT.

The V and J genes are TRBV5-5 and TRBJ2-7; D not resolved. V lost 0 bases and J 6 bases, leaving 7 bases between the germline ends. Germline V gene data show CDR1 as SGHKS and CDR2 as YYEKEE (reference sequence). CDR3 length: 12 amino acids. This CDR3 reads CASSLANREQYF. The CDR3 DNA is TGTGCCAGCAGCTTGGCTAATCGCGAGCAGTACTTC.

This clone turned up a few times. The V call is TRBV18, the J call TRBJ2-1; 12 bases line up with TRBD2. V shed 3 bases, J shed 8 bases, and the junction held 8 bases outside the gene matches. The CDR3 runs to 16 residues. Germline V gives CDR1 KGHSH, CDR2 LQKENI. The CDR3 DNA sequence: TGTGCCAGCTCACCTCTCGGACTAGCGGGGTCTGATGAGCAGTTCTTC. Translation: CASSPLGLAGSDEQFF.

CDR3 DNA sequence: TGCGCCAGCCGGGACAGGGGGCCGGGGGACTATGGCTACACCTTC. Protein product: CASRDRGPGDYGYTF. This rearrangement joins TRBV10-1 to TRBJ1-2; 12 bases are a match to TRBD1. The junction had 7 bases not matched to a gene; V was cut back by 8 bases and J by 3 bases. The length of the CDR3 is 15 residues. Germline lookup yields CDR1 WNHNN and CDR2 SYGVQD (reference sequence).

The sample holds one count of this clone. The V call is TRBV10-1, the J call TRBJ2-7; 10 bases line up with TRBD1. Germline V gene data show CDR1 as WNHNN and CDR2 as SYGVQD (reference sequence). This CDR3 is built from 16 residues. V was clipped by 8 bases and J by 6 bases; unmatched bases: 16. The CDR3 is CASGGDRGPRSSEQYF. CDR3 DNA sequence: TGCGCCAGCGGAGGAGACAGGGGGCCCCGGTCGAGCGAGCAGTACTTC.

This clone was counted once. The rearrangement links TRBV7-8 to TRBJ2-1; 8 bases agree with TRBD2. The CDR3 consists of 15 residues. V shed 6 bases, J shed 4 bases, and the junction held 8 bases outside the gene matches. The V gene's germline CDR1 is SGHVS and CDR2 FQNEAQ. DNA for the CDR3: TGTGCCAGCAGTTTTACGGGGGGGGATTACAATGAGCAGTTCTTC. Amino acids: CASSFTGGDYNEQFF.

Points on this clone: The identical CDR3 is also encoded by other nucleotide sequences in the sample. The gene calls are TRBV6-5 and TRBJ1-2; no reliable D call. Deletions cut 6 bases from V and 2 bases from J, with 7 bases between. The germline V gene has CDR1 MNHEY and CDR2 SVGAGI. CDR3 length equals 12 residues. The CDR3 loop is CASSTGNYGYTF. CDR3 coding DNA: TGTGCCAGCAGCACGGGGAACTATGGCTACACCTTC.

The chain is built from TRBV19 and TRBJ2-1, with 15 bases matching TRBD2. Unmatched junction bases numbered 6, after V lost 4 bases and J lost 8 bases. Germline V gives CDR1 LNHDA, CDR2 SQIVND (reference sequence). This CDR3 spans 16 amino acids. Here the CDR3 reads CASSTLGLAGGDEQFF. As DNA, the CDR3 is TGTGCCAGTAGTACCCTGGGACTAGCGGGGGGTGATGAGCAGTTCTTC. Combining the CDR3 with reference TRBV19 and TRBJ2-1 gives the whole variable domain DGGITQSPKYLFRKEGQNVTLSCEQNLNHDAMYWYRQDPGQGLRLIYYSQIVNDFQKGDIAEGYSVSREKKESFPLTVTSAQKNPTAFYLCASSTLGLAGGDEQFFGPGTRLTVL.

This rearrangement joins TRBV6-6 to TRBJ1-2; no firm D call. The CDR3 covers 15 residues. Germline lookup yields CDR1 MNHNY and CDR2 SVGAGI (reference sequence). Trimming cost V 2 bases and J 3 bases, with 13 bases left between them. The CDR3 nucleotides read TGTGCCAGCAGTTACGAGCAATCCAAGTACTATGGCTACACCTTC. Encoded protein: CASSYEQSKYYGYTF.

The chain has TRBV28 and TRBJ2-3, with 8 bases fitting TRBD2. The trim removed 7 bases at V and 4 bases at J, leaving 7 bases unmatched. There are 14 residues in the CDR3. Germline lookup yields CDR1 MDHEN and CDR2 SYDVKM. The CDR3 sequence: CASTLGGLADTQYF. DNA of the CDR3: TGTGCCAGCACCCTAGGGGGACTAGCAGATACGCAGTATTTT.

The rearrangement links TRBV27 to TRBJ2-2; 11 bases are a match to TRBD2. The CDR3 length is 17 residues. J gave up 6 bases and V 6 bases, and 12 bases lay outside the gene matches. Germline V lookup: CDR1 MNHEY, CDR2 SMNVEV (reference sequence). The CDR3 DNA reads as TGTGCCAGCAGCCCCTTCTTTAGCGGGGGGGTCCCCGGGGAGCTGTTTTTT. Its translation is CASSPFFSGGVPGELFF.

The V and J genes are TRBV11-2 and TRBJ1-1; D gene ambiguous. The CDR3 loop spans 12 amino acids. V shed 1 base and J shed 4 bases, with 4 bases lying between them. CDR1 and CDR2 from the germline V gene are SGHAT and FQNNGV. The chain's CDR3 is CASSLAITEAFF. Written as DNA, the CDR3 is TGTGCCAGCAGCTTAGCCATCACTGAAGCTTTCTTT.

V is TRBV19 and J is TRBJ2-1; D might be TRBD2 (6 bases). The CDR3 contains 15 residues. Germline V CDR1 and CDR2: LNHDA, SQIVND (reference sequence). V was pared by 5 bases and J by 4 bases, with 15 bases between. Here the CDR3 reads CASSAPKGLYNEQFF. DNA of the CDR3: TGTGCCAGTAGTGCCCCTAAGGGACTTTACAATGAGCAGTTCTTC. Filled out from reference TRBV19 and TRBJ2-1, the complete variable domain reads DGGITQSPKYLFRKEGQNVTLSCEQNLNHDAMYWYRQDPGQGLRLIYYSQIVNDFQKGDIAEGYSVSREKKESFPLTVTSAQKNPTAFYLCASSAPKGLYNEQFFGPGTRLTVL.

The V call is TRBV27, the J call TRBJ2-1; 9 bases match TRBD1. The V gene's germline CDR1 is MNHEY and CDR2 SMNVEV (reference sequence). Unmatched junction bases numbered 12, after V lost 2 bases and J lost 7 bases. The CDR3 is 17 residues long. CDR3 DNA: TGTGCCAGCAGTTTACAGGCTACAGGGGGCTGGGGAAATGAGCAGTTCTTC. It yields the protein CASSLQATGGWGNEQFF.

This sequence joins TRBV15 and TRBJ1-3; possible D gene TRBD1, 5 bases. Germline V gives CDR1 LNHNV, CDR2 YYDKDF (reference sequence). V lost 4 bases and J 2 bases, leaving 12 bases between the germline ends. This CDR3 is 15 amino acids long. The CDR3 loop reads CATSILKGAGNTIYF. The DNA for the CDR3 is TGTGCCACCAGCATCCTGAAAGGGGCTGGAAACACCATATATTTT.